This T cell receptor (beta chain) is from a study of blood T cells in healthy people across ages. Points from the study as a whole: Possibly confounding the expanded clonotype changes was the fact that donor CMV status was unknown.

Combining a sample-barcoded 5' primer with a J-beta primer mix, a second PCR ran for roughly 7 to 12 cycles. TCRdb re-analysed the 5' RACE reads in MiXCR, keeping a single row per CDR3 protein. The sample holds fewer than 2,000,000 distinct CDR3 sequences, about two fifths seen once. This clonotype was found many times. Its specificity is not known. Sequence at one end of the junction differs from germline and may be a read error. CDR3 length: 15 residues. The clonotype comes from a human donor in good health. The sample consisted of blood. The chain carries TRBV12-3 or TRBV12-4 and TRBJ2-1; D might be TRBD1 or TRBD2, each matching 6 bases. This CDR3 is CASSPGGPSYNEQFF. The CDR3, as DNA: TGTGCCAGCAGTCCTGGGGGGCCCTCCTATAATGAGCAGTTCTTC.